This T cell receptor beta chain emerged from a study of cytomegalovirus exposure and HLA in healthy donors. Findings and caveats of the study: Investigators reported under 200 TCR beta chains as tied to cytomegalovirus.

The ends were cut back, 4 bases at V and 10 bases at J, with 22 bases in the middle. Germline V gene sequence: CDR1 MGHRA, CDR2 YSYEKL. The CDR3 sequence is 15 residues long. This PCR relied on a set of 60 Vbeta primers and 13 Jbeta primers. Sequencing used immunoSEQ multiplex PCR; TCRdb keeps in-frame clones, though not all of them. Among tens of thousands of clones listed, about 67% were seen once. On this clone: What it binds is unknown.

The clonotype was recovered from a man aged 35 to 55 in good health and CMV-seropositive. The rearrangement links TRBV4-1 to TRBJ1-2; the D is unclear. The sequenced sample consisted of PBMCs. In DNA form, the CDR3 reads TGCGCCAGCAGCCGGTCCGGAGAGGTTCTGTTTGACTACACCTTC. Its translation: CASSRSGEVLFDYTF.